The 16 T cell receptor beta chains reported below all come from one sample, sequenced in a study of blood T cell repertoires in COVID-19. The data were produced by immunoSEQ multiplex PCR, yet TCRdb's version contains in-frame clones alone and is incomplete. The sample carries roughly 160,000 clones, roughly 80% recorded once. Sequencing was done on a sample of PBMCs or T cells enriched from blood (not recorded which). All receptors come from a man aged 50-59 years who had recovered from COVID-19.

The chain joins TRBV7-9 to TRBJ2-3; the match to TRBD1 covers 12 bases. The CDR3 runs to 16 residues. With V trimmed by 5 bases and J by 7 bases, 10 bases remained unmatched. CDR1 SEHNR and CDR2 FQNEAQ come from the germline V gene (reference sequence). The CDR3 DNA is TGTGCCAGCAGCCAGGGGGGACAGGGGGCATGGAATACGCAGTATTTT. It encodes CASSQGGQGAWNTQYF.

The chain links TRBV5-1 to TRBJ1-2, with 7 bases lining up with TRBD1. Germline V lookup: CDR1 SGHRS, CDR2 YFSETQ. V shed 4 bases and J 0 bases; nucleotides not matched to a gene: 9. The CDR3 is made up of 16 amino acids. Here the CDR3 DNA reads TGCGCCAGCAGCGGGTGGGACAGCCCGACTAACTATGGCTACACCTTC. It is translated as CASSGWDSPTNYGYTF.

The rearrangement uses TRBV5-6 and TRBJ1-5; no clear D. V was shortened by 3 bases and J by 1 base, with 8 bases between the two germline ends. The germline V gene encodes CDR1 SGHDT and CDR2 YYEEEE. This CDR3 spans 14 amino acids. The DNA for the CDR3 is TGTGCCAGCAGCTCTCCGGGAAGCAATCAGCCCCAGCATTTT. This sequence encodes CASSSPGSNQPQHF.

The rearrangement joins TRBV27 to TRBJ2-3; possibly TRBD2 for D (7 bases). The CDR3 runs 15 residues. Trimming removed 6 bases from V and 0 bases from J, with 13 bases in between. Germline CDR1 MNHEY, CDR2 SMNVEV (reference sequence). The CDR3 is CASSRAGASTDTQYF. CDR3 nucleotides: TGTGCCAGCAGCCGCGCGGGGGCCAGCACAGATACGCAGTATTTT.

This chain joins TRBV3-1 (or the pseudogene TRBV3-2) and TRBJ2-7, with D possibly matching TRBD2 (6 bases). The CDR3 covers 13 residues. Per germline, CDR1 LGHDT and CDR2 YNNKEL (reference sequence). The V and J ends lost 4 bases and 6 bases respectively, with 13 bases between them. CDR3 sequence (DNA): TGTGCCAGCAGCCCTTCGCGGGGTGCCGAGCAGTACTTC. This codes for CASSPSRGAEQYF.

The J gene is TRBJ2-3, the V gene TRBV29-1; 7 bases are a match to TRBD2. Germline CDR1 SQVTM, CDR2 ANQGSEA. The CDR3 covers 12 residues. The ends lost 6 bases at V and 2 bases at J; junction bases unmatched: 2. The CDR3 here is CSVSGDTDTQYF. The CDR3 DNA is TGCAGCGTGAGCGGGGACACAGATACGCAGTATTTT.

V is TRBV5-4 and J is TRBJ1-1; 9 nucleotides match TRBD1. The ends lost 2 bases at V and 3 bases at J; junction bases unmatched: 2. Germline CDR1 and CDR2: SGHNT and YYREEE (reference sequence). This CDR3 has 14 amino acids. This CDR3 reads CASSLQGAYTEAFF. The CDR3 coding sequence is TGTGCCAGCAGCTTACAGGGGGCTTACACTGAAGCTTTCTTT.

In this sample, this clone turned up a few times. The chain couples TRBV4-1 to TRBJ1-5; D not certain. CDR1 is MGHRA, CDR2 YSYEKL, per germline. Trimming pared 1 base from V and 3 bases from J, leaving 13 bases between. The CDR3 has 16 amino acids. CDR3 nucleotides: TGCGCCAGCAGCCAAGTTACGACCGGGATCAATCAGCCCCAGCATTTT. It specifies CASSQVTTGINQPQHF.

The genes are TRBV7-9 and TRBJ1-1; D might be TRBD1 (5 bases). Trimming removed 4 bases at V and 4 bases at J, with 13 bases between. The CDR3 spans 14 residues. In germline, CDR1 is SEHNR, CDR2 FQNEAQ (reference sequence). The CDR3 DNA reads as TGTGCCAGCAGCTCGCAGGGTTACGGCACTGAAGCTTTCTTT. Protein product: CASSSQGYGTEAFF.

V is TRBV28 and J is TRBJ1-6, with 10 bases matching TRBD1. The V gene end was trimmed by 6 bases and the J gene end by 0 bases; junction bases not matched to a gene: 5. The CDR3 contains 17 residues. CDR1 is MDHEN, CDR2 SYDVKM, per germline. CDR3 region: CASRPGQGSSYNSPLHF. In DNA, the CDR3 is TGTGCCAGCAGGCCGGGACAGGGGAGCTCCTATAATTCACCCCTCCACTTT.

This clone was seen once. The chain employs TRBV5-4 and TRBJ2-5; TRBD2 agrees at 12 bases. V was clipped by 5 bases and J by 3 bases; unmatched bases: 5. CDR3 length equals 15 residues. The germline V gene encodes CDR1 SGHNT and CDR2 YYREEE (reference sequence). CDR3 protein: CASSPTSGGKETQYF. The DNA for the CDR3 is TGTGCCAGCAGTCCGACTAGCGGGGGAAAAGAGACCCAGTACTTC.

This clone appeared a single time. This chain links TRBV9 with TRBJ2-5; 7 bases match TRBD2. Per germline, CDR1 SGDLS and CDR2 YYNGEE. Trimming took 4 bases from V and 1 from J; bases not matched to a gene: 1. The CDR3 runs to 13 residues. The CDR3 here is CASSPGGQETQYF. In DNA form, the CDR3 reads TGTGCCAGCAGCCCGGGAGGCCAAGAGACCCAGTACTTC.

This clone has more than one count but fewer than ten. V usage is TRBV3-1 (or the pseudogene TRBV3-2) and J usage is TRBJ2-2; TRBD1 matches 8 bases. Germline V gene sequence: CDR1 LGHDT, CDR2 YNNKEL (reference sequence). The CDR3 contains 17 residues. J was trimmed by 2 bases and V by 4 bases; bases with no gene match: 9. CDR3 amino acids: CASSPWTGRGNTGELFF. The CDR3 nucleotides read TGTGCCAGCAGCCCCTGGACAGGGAGAGGAAACACCGGGGAGCTGTTTTTT.

The chain links TRBV11-2 to TRBJ2-1; a weak D match, TRBD2 (5 bases). The CDR3 loop spans 16 amino acids. V lost 1 base and J 7 bases, leaving 17 bases between the germline ends. Germline-derived CDR1 and CDR2 are SGHAT and FQNNGV. The CDR3 sequence: CASSLGRGTKLNEQFF. The CDR3 bases are TGTGCCAGCAGCTTAGGACGGGGTACGAAGCTGAATGAGCAGTTCTTC.

The chain combines TRBV5-1 with TRBJ1-1; 7 nucleotides agree with TRBD1. V gave up 4 bases and J gave up 3 bases; unmatched junction bases: 6. Germline V gene lookup returns CDR1 SGHRS and CDR2 YFSETQ. The CDR3 runs to 14 residues. The CDR3 region has the DNA TGCGCCAGCAGCGAACAGGGGCGGGACACTGAAGCTTTCTTT. Translation: CASSEQGRDTEAFF.

The chain has TRBV9 and TRBJ1-1, with 7 bases matching TRBD1. In germline, CDR1 is SGDLS, CDR2 YYNGEE. The V segment lost 5 bases and the J segment 5 bases; nucleotides outside the gene matches: 6. The length of the CDR3 is 13 residues. The DNA for the CDR3 is TGTGCCAGCAGTCGACAGGGCCTAACTGAAGCTTTCTTT. It specifies CASSRQGLTEAFF.